This TCR beta chain was captured in a study of blood T cell repertoires in COVID-19. TCRdb's table, derived via immunoSEQ multiplex PCR, lists solely in-frame clones and lacks some. The sample carries around 150,000 clones, 60% to 80% recorded once. The CDR3 covers 15 residues. The V gene's germline CDR1 is MNHEY and CDR2 SVGAGI. Between the trimmed V and J ends, which lost 4 bases and 2 bases, there was a span of 14 bases. The chain carries TRBV6-5 and TRBJ1-1; a possible D gene is TRBD1 (5 bases). Sequenced input: peripheral blood. This clonotype was sampled from a man aged 65 to 85 with acute or convalescent COVID-19. CDR3 nucleotides: TGTGCCAGCAGTTTCGTAGACAGCCTCAACACTGAAGCTTTCTTT. Protein: CASSFVDSLNTEAFF.